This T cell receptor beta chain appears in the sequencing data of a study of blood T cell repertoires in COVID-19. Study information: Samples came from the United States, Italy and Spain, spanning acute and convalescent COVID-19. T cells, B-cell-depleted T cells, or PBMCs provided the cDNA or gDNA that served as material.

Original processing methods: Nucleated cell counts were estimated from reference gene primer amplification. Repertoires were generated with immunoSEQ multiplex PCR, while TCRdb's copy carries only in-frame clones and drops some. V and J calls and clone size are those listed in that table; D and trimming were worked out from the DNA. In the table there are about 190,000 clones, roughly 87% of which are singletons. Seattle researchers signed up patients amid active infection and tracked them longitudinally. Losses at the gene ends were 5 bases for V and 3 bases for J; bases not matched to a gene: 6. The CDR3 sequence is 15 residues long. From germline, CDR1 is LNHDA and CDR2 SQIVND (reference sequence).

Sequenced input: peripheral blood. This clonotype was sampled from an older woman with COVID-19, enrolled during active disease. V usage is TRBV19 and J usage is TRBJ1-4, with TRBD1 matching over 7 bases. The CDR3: CASSDRVSSNEKLFF. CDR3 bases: TGTGCCAGTAGTGACAGGGTTTCATCTAATGAAAAACTGTTTTTT.